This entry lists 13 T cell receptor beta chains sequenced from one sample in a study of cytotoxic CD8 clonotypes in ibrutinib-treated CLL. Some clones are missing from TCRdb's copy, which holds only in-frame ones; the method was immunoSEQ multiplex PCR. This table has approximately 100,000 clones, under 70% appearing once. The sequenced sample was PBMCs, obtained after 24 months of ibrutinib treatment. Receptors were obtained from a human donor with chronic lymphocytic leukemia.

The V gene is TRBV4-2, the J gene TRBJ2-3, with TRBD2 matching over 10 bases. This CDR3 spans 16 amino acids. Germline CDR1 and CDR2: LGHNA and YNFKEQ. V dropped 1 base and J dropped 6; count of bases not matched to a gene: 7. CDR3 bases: TGTGCCAGCAGCCAAGCCTCACTAGCGGGGTCTGATACGCAGTATTTT. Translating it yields CASSQASLAGSDTQYF.

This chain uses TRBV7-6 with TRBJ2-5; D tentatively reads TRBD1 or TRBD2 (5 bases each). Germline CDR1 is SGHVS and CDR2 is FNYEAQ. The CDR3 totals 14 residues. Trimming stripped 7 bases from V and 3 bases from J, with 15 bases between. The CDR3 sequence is CASNQGRGEETQYF. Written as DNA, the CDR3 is TGTGCCAGCAACCAGGGACGGGGAGAAGAGACCCAGTACTTC. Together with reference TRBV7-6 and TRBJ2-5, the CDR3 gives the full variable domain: GAGVSQSPRYKVTKRGQDVALRCDPISGHVSLYWYRQALGQGPEFLTYFNYEAQQDKSGLPNDRFSAERPEGSISTLTIQRTEQRDSAMYRCASNQGRGEETQYFGPGTRLLVL.

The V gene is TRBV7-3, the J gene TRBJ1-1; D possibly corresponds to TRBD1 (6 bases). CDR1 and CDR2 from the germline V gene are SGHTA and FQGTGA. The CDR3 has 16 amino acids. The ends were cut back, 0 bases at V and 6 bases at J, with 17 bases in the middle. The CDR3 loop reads CASSLTPQGGLPEAFF. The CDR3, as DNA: TGTGCCAGCAGCTTAACCCCACAGGGAGGTCTCCCTGAAGCTTTCTTT.

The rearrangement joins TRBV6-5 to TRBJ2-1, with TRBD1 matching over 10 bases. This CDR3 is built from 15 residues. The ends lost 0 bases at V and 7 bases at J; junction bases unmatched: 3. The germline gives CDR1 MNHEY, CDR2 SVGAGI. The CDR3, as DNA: TGTGCCAGCAGTTACTCGGGACAGGGGAAGAATGAGCAGTTCTTC. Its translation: CASSYSGQGKNEQFF.

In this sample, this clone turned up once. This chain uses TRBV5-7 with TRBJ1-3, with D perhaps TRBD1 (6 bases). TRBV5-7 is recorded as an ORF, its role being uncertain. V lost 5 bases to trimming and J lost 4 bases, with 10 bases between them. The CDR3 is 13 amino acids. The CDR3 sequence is CASSSDRGNTIYF. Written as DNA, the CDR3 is TGTGCCAGCAGTTCGGACAGAGGAAACACCATATATTTT.

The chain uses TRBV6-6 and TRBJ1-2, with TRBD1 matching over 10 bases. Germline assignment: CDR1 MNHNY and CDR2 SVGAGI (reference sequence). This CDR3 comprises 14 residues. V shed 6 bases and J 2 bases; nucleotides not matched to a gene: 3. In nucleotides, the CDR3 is TGTGCCAGCAGCAGGGACAGGGGCAACTATGGCTACACCTTC. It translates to CASSRDRGNYGYTF.

CDR3 residues: CASRTGGVADTQYF. In nucleotides, the CDR3 is TGTGCCAGCAGGACAGGGGGAGTGGCAGATACGCAGTATTTT. The chain couples TRBV28 to TRBJ2-3; 9 nucleotides line up with TRBD1. Germline values: CDR1 MDHEN, CDR2 SYDVKM. The CDR3 runs 14 residues. Germline trimming cut 6 bases from V and 4 bases from J; bases unmatched to any gene: 5.

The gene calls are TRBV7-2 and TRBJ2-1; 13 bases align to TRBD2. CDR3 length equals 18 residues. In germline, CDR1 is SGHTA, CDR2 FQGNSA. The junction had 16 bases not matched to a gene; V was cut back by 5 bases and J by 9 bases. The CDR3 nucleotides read TGTGCCAGCAGCCCCGGACTAGCGGGGGTAATACGGGGAATTGAGCAGTTCTTC. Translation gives CASSPGLAGVIRGIEQFF.

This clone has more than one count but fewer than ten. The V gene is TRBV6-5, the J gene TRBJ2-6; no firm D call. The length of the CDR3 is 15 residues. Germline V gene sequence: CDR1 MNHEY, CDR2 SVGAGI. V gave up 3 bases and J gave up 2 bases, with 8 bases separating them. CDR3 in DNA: TGTGCCAGCAGTTATACGAGGACTGGGGCCAACGTCCTGACTTTC. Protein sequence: CASSYTRTGANVLTF.

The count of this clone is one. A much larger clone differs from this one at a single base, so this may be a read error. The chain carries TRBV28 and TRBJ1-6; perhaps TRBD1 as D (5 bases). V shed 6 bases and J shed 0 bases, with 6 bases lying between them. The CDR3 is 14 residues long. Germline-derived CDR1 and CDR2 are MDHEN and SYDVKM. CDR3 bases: TGTGCCAGCAGCGACAGCTCCTATAATTCACCCCTCCACTTT. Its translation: CASSDSSYNSPLHF.

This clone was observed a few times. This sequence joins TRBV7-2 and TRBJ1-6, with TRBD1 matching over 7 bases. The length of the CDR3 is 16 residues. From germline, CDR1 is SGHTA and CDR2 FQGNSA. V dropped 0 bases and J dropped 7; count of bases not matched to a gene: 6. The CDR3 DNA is TGTGCCAGCAGCTTAGCAGGGGGCACGGGGAATTCACCCCTCCACTTT. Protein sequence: CASSLAGGTGNSPLHF.

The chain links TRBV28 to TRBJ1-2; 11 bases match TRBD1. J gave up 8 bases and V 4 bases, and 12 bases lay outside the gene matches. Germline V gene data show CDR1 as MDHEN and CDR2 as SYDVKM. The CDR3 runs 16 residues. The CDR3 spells CASSSNLGQGAGGYTF. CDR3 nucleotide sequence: TGTGCCAGCAGTTCTAACCTCGGACAGGGGGCTGGCGGCTACACCTTC.

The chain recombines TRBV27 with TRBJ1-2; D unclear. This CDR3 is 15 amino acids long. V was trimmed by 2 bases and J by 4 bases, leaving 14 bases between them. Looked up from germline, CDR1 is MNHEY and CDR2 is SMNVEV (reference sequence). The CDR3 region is CASSLTRPGIYGYTF. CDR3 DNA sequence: TGTGCCAGCAGTTTAACCCGCCCTGGAATCTATGGCTACACCTTC.